What follows are 3 T cell receptor beta chains derived from one specimen sequenced in a study of shared clonotypes between healthy human individuals. Method: immunoSEQ multiplex PCR; TCRdb's copy keeps in-frame clones and lacks some. The table includes about 2.3 million clones, roughly 92% detected once. The sequencing sample was made of naive CD4+ T cells from PBMCs. Noted subset: CD45RA+ positively selected. The source of these receptors is a man between 18 and 29 years old in good health. Some clones in this sample may be carry-over from other donors' samples.

This chain uses TRBV6-6 with TRBJ2-3, with D possibly matching TRBD2 (6 bases). Germline values: CDR1 MNHNY, CDR2 SVGAGI (reference sequence). The V end lost 7 bases, the J end lost 4 bases, and 18 bases lay between the germline ends. This CDR3 region has 15 residues. The CDR3 coding sequence is TGTGCCAGCATCCAACGGGGGAGGTTCCCAGATACGCAGTATTTT. Translating gives CASIQRGRFPDTQYF.

The rearrangement links TRBV7-3 to TRBJ2-2; 8 nucleotides agree with TRBD1. Looked up from germline, CDR1 is SGHTA and CDR2 is FQGTGA. The CDR3 loop spans 16 amino acids. Trimming cost V 3 bases and J 6 bases; bases outside gene matches: 9. CDR3 amino acids: CASSFSGTGGSGELFF. For the CDR3, the DNA is TGTGCCAGCAGCTTCTCCGGGACAGGTGGCTCCGGGGAGCTGTTTTTT.

The V call is TRBV7-9, the J call TRBJ1-6; 8 positions agree with TRBD1. Germline CDR1 reads SEHNR; CDR2 reads FQNEAQ (reference sequence). CDR3 size: 13 residues. V gave up 6 bases and J gave up 8 bases; unmatched junction bases: 3. CDR3 nucleotide sequence: TGTGCCAGCAGGGCGGACAGGGATTCACCCCTCCACTTT. Its translation: CASRADRDSPLHF.